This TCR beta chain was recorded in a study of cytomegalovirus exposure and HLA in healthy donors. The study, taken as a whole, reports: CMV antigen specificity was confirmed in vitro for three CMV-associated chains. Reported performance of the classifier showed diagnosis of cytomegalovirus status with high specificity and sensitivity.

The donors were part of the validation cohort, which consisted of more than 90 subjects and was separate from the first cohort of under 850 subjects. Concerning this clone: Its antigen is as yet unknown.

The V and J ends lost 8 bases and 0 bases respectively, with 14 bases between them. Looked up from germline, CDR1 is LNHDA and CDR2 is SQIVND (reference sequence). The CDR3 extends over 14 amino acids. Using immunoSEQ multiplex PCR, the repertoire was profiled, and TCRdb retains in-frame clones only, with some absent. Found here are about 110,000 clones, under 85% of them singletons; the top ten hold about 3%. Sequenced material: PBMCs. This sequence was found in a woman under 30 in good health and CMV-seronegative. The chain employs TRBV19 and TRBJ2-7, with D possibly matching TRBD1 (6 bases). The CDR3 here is CASAQGITSYEQYF. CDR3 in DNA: TGTGCCAGTGCCCAGGGGATTACCTCCTACGAGCAGTACTTC.